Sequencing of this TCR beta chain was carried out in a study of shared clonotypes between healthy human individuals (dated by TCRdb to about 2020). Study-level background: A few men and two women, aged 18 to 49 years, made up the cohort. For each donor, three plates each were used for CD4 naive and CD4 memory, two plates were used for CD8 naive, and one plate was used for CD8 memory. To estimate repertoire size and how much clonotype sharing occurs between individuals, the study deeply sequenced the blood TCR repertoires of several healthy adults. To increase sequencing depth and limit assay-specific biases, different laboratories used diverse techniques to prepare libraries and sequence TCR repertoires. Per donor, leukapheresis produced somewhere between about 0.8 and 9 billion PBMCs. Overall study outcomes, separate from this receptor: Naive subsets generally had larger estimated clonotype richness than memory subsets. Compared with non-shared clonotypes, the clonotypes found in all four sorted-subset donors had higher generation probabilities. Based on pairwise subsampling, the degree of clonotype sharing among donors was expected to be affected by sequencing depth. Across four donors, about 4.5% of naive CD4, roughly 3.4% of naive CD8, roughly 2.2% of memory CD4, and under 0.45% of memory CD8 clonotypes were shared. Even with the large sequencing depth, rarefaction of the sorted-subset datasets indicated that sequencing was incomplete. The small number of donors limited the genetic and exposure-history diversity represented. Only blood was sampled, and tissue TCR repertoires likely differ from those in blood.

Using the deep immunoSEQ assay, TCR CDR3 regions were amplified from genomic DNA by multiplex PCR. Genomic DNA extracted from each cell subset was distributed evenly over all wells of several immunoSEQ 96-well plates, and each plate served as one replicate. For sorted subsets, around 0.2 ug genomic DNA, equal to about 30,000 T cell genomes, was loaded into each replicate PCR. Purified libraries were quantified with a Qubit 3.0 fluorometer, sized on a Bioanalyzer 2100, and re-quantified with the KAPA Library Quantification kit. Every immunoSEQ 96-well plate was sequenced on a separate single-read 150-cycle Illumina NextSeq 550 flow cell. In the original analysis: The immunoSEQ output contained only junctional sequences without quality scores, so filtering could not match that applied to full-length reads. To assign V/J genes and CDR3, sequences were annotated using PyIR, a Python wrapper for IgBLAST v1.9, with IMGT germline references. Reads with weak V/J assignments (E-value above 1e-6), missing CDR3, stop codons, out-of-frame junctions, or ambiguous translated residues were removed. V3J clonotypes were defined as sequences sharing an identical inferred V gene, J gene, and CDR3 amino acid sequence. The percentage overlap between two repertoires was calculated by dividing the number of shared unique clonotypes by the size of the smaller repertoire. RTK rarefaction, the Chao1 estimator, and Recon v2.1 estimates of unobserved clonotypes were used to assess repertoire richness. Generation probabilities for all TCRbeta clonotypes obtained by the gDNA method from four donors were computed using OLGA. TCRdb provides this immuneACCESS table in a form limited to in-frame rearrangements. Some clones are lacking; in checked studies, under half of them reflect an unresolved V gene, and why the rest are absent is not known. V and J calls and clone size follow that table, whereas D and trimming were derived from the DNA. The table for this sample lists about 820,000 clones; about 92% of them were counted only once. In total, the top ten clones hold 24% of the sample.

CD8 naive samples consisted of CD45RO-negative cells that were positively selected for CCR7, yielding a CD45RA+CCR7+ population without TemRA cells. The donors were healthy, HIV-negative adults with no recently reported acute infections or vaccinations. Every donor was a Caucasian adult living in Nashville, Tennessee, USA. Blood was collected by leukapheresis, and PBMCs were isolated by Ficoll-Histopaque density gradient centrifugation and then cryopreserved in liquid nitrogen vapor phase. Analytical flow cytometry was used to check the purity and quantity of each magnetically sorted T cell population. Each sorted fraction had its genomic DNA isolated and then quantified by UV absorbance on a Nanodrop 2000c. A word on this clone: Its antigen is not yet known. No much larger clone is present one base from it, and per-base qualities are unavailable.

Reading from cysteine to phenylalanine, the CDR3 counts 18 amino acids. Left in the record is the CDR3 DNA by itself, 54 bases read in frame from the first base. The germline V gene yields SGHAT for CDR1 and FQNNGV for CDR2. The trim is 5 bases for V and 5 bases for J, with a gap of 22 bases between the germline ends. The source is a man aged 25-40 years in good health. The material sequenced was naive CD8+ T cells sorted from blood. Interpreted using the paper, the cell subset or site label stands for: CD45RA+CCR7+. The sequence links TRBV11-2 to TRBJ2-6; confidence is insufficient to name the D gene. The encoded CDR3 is CASSTLSKQQSRANVLTF. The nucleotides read TGTGCCAGCAGCACACTATCCAAGCAACAAAGTCGGGCCAACGTCCTGACTTTC.